This is a list of T cell receptor beta chains from one sample in a study of metastatic and nonmetastatic thyroid tumors. TCRdb re-called the PCR reads through MiXCR. The sample holds approximately 90,000 clones, about 13% seen once. Sequencing input: blood. These receptors were obtained from a female donor with papillary thyroid cancer or a benign thyroid nodule (not recorded which). Some clones in this sample may be carry-over from other donors' samples. Both conserved end residues are part of each CDR3. D genes are given only for firm matches. Clone size appears in some rows only: once, few, many, or a class for an expanded clone.

size	V	D	J	DNA	CDR3
many	TRBV20-1	TRBD2	TRBJ2-7	TGCAGTGCTCTTAGCGGGAGGGGGTCCTACGAGCAGTACTTC	CSALSGRGSYEQYF
many	TRBV19	TRBD1	TRBJ2-3	TGTGCCAGTAGTGCGGACAGGGAAACGCAGTATTTT	CASSADRETQYF
many	TRBV11-1	.	TRBJ2-3	TGTGCCAGCAGCTCTCAGGGGTTCTCTAGCACAGATACGCAGTATTTT	CASSSQGFSSTDTQYF
.	TRBV6-4	TRBD2	TRBJ2-1	TGTGCCAGCAGTCCTGCGGGGGTCTCCTACAATGAGCAGTTCTTC	CASSPAGVSYNEQFF
few	TRBV19	.	TRBJ1-2	TGTGCCAGTAGCCCCACCGGCATGAGTGGCTATGGCTACACCTTC	CASSPTGMSGYGYTF
many	TRBV19	.	TRBJ1-6	TGTGCCAGTAGTTTCCGACATGGGGCGAATTCACCCCTCCACTTT	CASSFRHGANSPLHF
many	TRBV20-1	TRBD2	TRBJ2-7	TGCAGTGCTAGGCCGACTAGCGGGAGGGCCATTGAGCAGTACTTC	CSARPTSGRAIEQYF
once	TRBV30	.	TRBJ1-1	TGTGCCTGGAGTCGGACAGTGGGGGACAATGAAGCTTTCTTT	CAWSRTVGDNEAFF
many	TRBV4-3	.	TRBJ1-1	TGCGCCAGCAGCCAAGAAAGGAGGCTTCCAACTGCTTTCTTT	CASSQERRLPTAFF
many	TRBV7-2	.	TRBJ2-2	TGTGCCAGCAGCCCCGACTCTAGCGTAGGCGGGGAGCTGTTTTTT	CASSPDSSVGGELFF
many	TRBV7-2	TRBD1	TRBJ2-1	TGTGCCAGCAGCTTAGCGGGACAGGGAAGCCATGAGCAGTTCTTC	CASSLAGQGSHEQFF
many	TRBV5-4	.	TRBJ1-1	TGTGCCAGCAGCTTGAGAGGGGATAACACTGAAGCTTTCTTT	CASSLRGDNTEAFF
many	TRBV27	.	TRBJ2-2	TGTGCCAGCAGTTATAACAGCGGGTCCGGGAGCACCGGGGAGCTGTTTTTT	CASSYNSGSGSTGELFF
.	TRBV7-3	TRBD1	TRBJ2-1	TGTGCCAGCAGCTCCCCGGACAGGAGCGATGAGCAGTTCTTC	CASSSPDRSDEQFF
many	TRBV3-1	.	TRBJ1-3	TGTGCCAGCAGCCTCATTGGAAACACCATATATTTT	CASSLIGNTIYF
many	TRBV7-3	.	TRBJ2-3	TGTGCCAGCAGCTTAGGGTACAGCAGCACAGATACGCAGTATTTT	CASSLGYSSTDTQYF
many	TRBV7-9	TRBD1	TRBJ2-1	TGTGCCAGCAGCCGTTTGCCAGGACAGGCCACCTACAATGAGCAGTTCTTC	CASSRLPGQATYNEQFF
.	TRBV11-1	.	TRBJ1-2	TGTGCCAGCAGCCCCAATAGTTCTTGGGAGCCTATATCTGGCTACACATTC	CASSPNSSWEPISGYTF
many	TRBV7-2	.	TRBJ2-4	TGTGCCAGCAGCCTTTCCGCAGATAGCAAAAACATTCAGTACTTC	CASSLSADSKNIQYF
many	TRBV27	.	TRBJ1-2	TGTGCCAGCAGTTTAAAGGGGTCGAAGGGCTACACCTTC	CASSLKGSKGYTF
many	TRBV9	TRBD1	TRBJ2-1	TGTGCCAGCAGCGCCGGGACAGGGTACAATGAGCAGTTCTTC	CASSAGTGYNEQFF
many	TRBV19	.	TRBJ2-6	TGTGCCAGTAGTAACACGTACTCTGGGGCCAACGTCCTGACTTTC	CASSNTYSGANVLTF
many	TRBV4-3	TRBD2	TRBJ2-6	TGCGCCAGCAGCCCCCGGGATGCTAGCGGGAGTCTGGGGGCCAACGTCCTGACTTTC	CASSPRDASGSLGANVLTF
once	TRBV6-2/TRBV6-3	TRBD2	TRBJ2-2	TGTGCCAGCACCACCCTCAACCTTAGCGGGAGGATGAACACCGGGGAGCTGTTTTTT	CASTTLNLSGRMNTGELFF
few	TRBV18	TRBD2	TRBJ2-4	TGTGCCAGCTCACCCCGGACTAGCGGGAGGGCCGTCGACAAAAACATTCAGTACTTC	CASSPRTSGRAVDKNIQYF
many	TRBV7-6	.	TRBJ2-7	TGTGCCAGCAGCTTGTACTCCGGCGGACAGAAGCTGATCTACGAGCAGTACTTC	CASSLYSGGQKLIYEQYF
few	TRBV28	.	TRBJ1-2	TGTGCCAGCATTCAAGGGGGTTATGGCTACACCTTC	CASIQGGYGYTF
many	TRBV5-4	.	TRBJ1-1	TGTGCCAGCAGCTCAAGACTGGTCACTGAAGCTTTCTTT	CASSSRLVTEAFF
many	TRBV12-3/TRBV12-4	TRBD1	TRBJ2-3	TGTGCCAGCAGTTTTGGACAGGGGATGACAGATACGCAGTATTTT	CASSFGQGMTDTQYF
many	TRBV28	TRBD1	TRBJ2-7	TGTGCCAGCAGTTCTATCCCCGGGACAGGGCCCCACGAGCAGTACTTC	CASSSIPGTGPHEQYF
many	TRBV7-9	TRBD1	TRBJ2-7	TGTGCCAGCAGTGGGCTGGGACAGGTTAATTACGAGCAGTACTTC	CASSGLGQVNYEQYF
many	TRBV20-1	.	TRBJ1-4	TGCAGTCCCCGGAGGGACGGAAAACTGTTTTTT	CSPRRDGKLFF
many	TRBV20-1	.	TRBJ2-7	TGCAGTGCTAGTGAGGGGCTGAGGGAGCAGTACTTC	CSASEGLREQYF
many	TRBV20-1	TRBD2	TRBJ2-7	TGCAGTGCTAGGGGTCTAGCGGGAGGGCCAAGGGCCGAGCAGTACTTC	CSARGLAGGPRAEQYF
many	TRBV6-1	TRBD1	TRBJ2-7	TGTGCCAGCAGTGAAATAGGGGGCTTGGGTCAACAGTACTTC	CASSEIGGLGQQYF
many	TRBV5-1	.	TRBJ1-1	TGCGCCAGCAGCTTGGCGACAGGCCTAGTCACTGAAGCTTTCTTT	CASSLATGLVTEAFF
many	TRBV7-9	.	TRBJ1-2	TGTGCCAGCACCCCCGGTAGGGCCCGAAAGGGCTACACCTTC	CASTPGRARKGYTF
many	TRBV15	.	TRBJ2-1	TGTGCCACCAGCAGATCATCCAGGAGCTCCTACAATGAGCAGTTCTTC	CATSRSSRSSYNEQFF
many	TRBV10-3	.	TRBJ1-2	TGTGCCATCAGTGACCGTCCTGCGGGGGGCGCCGGCTATGGCTACACCTTC	CAISDRPAGGAGYGYTF
.	TRBV11-2	TRBD1	TRBJ2-7	TGTGCCAGCAGCTTGAGGACAGGCCTCTCCTACGAGCAGTACTTC	CASSLRTGLSYEQYF
few	TRBV28	.	TRBJ2-7	TGTGCCAGCATTTCCCGGTCCCCCCCCTACGAGCAGTACTTC	CASISRSPPYEQYF